This is a list of T cell receptor beta chains from one sample in a study of blood T cell repertoires in COVID-19. Clones were read by immunoSEQ multiplex PCR, and TCRdb kept only the in-frame ones, dropping some. The sample contains 250,000 to 300,000 clones, 89% of which appear only once. The sequenced sample consisted of PBMCs or T cells enriched from blood (not recorded which). The source is a woman aged 55-69 years who had recovered from COVID-19. Both conserved end residues are part of each CDR3. D genes are given only for firm matches. Some rows have no size entry. The others give once, few or many, or a class for an expanded clone.

V	size	J	D	CDR3	DNA
TRBV30	once	TRBJ1-5	.	CAWSVRQTKTQHF	TGTGCCTGGAGTGTACGACAGACCAAAACCCAGCATTTT
TRBV7-9	.	TRBJ1-5	.	CASSGTQANQPQHF	TGTGCCAGCAGTGGCACACAGGCCAATCAGCCCCAGCATTTT
TRBV7-9	.	TRBJ1-1	.	CASSSTASPEAFF	TGTGCCAGCAGCTCCACAGCCTCTCCTGAAGCTTTCTTT
TRBV30	.	TRBJ2-5	.	CAWDAGHSGETQYF	TGTGCCTGGGACGCAGGACACTCAGGAGAGACCCAGTACTTC
TRBV6-5	.	TRBJ1-1	.	CASTSGIQWTEAFF	TGTGCCAGCACTTCAGGGATCCAATGGACTGAAGCTTTCTTT
TRBV10-3	.	TRBJ2-1	.	CAISGQLSSYNEQFF	TGTGCCATCAGTGGGCAATTAAGCTCCTACAATGAGCAGTTCTTC
TRBV5-1	.	TRBJ2-1	.	CASSSTGDSWGMNEQFF	TGCGCCAGCAGCTCGACCGGGGACTCATGGGGAATGAATGAGCAGTTCTTC
TRBV28	.	TRBJ1-1	.	CASSYGGPNTEAFF	TGTGCCAGCAGTTATGGGGGCCCTAACACTGAAGCTTTCTTT
TRBV6-5	.	TRBJ1-2	.	CASSYSGSNYGYTF	TGTGCCAGCAGTTACTCGGGCAGCAACTATGGCTACACCTTC
TRBV19	.	TRBJ2-1	TRBD2	CASSKGTSGRLWNEQFF	TGTGCCAGTAGTAAAGGGACTAGCGGGAGGTTGTGGAATGAGCAGTTCTTC